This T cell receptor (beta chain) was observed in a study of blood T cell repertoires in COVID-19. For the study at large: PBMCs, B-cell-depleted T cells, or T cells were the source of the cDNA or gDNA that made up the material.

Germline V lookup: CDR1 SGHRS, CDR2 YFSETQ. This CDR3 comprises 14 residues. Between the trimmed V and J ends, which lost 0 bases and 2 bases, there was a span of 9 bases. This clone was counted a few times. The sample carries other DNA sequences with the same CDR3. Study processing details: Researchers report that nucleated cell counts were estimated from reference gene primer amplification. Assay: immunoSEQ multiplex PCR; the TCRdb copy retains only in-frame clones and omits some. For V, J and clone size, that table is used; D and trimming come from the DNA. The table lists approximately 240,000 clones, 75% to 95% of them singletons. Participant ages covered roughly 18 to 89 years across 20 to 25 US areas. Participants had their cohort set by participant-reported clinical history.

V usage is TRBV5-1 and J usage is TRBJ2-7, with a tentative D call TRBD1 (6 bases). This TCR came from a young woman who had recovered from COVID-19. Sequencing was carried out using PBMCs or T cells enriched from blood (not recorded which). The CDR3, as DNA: TGCGCCAGCAGCTTGGCCGCAGGGGCCTACGAGCAGTACTTC. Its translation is CASSLAAGAYEQYF.